These T cell receptor beta chains were read from a single sample in a study of PD-L1 blockade in urothelial cancer. Clones were sequenced by immunoSEQ multiplex PCR, and TCRdb holds only the in-frame ones, with some missing. This sample has about 86,000 clones, with 85% to 90% found just once. The material was PBMCs, obtained around atezolizumab (anti-PD-L1) treatment. The receptors originated from a man aged 55-75 years with urothelial cancer. Both conserved end residues are part of each CDR3. Each record gives: V gene, CDR3 protein.

V: TRBV19
CDR3: CASTGGRYSNQPQHF

V: TRBV5-5
CDR3: CASSPTRLRDRGNYGYTF

V: TRBV11-2
CDR3: CASSLRRGQDEQFF

V: TRBV7-2
CDR3: CASSLEGRVCKQYF

V: TRBV28
CDR3: CASSSPDRGYTEAFF

V: TRBV9
CDR3: CASSFGVSNQPQHF

V: TRBV5-5
CDR3: CASRPGIQPYEQYF

V: TRBV28
CDR3: CASSNQYPQETQYF

V: TRBV28
CDR3: CASSLTLNTEAFF

V: TRBV7-6
CDR3: CASSLGPAAGGSYEQYF

V: TRBV7-9
CDR3: CASSFVGGGYGYTF

V: TRBV7-2
CDR3: CASSLSNPGRNTIYF

V: TRBV28
CDR3: CASSPFRSRGTQETQYF

V: TRBV19
CDR3: CASSIAGRYGYTF

V: TRBV6-6
CDR3: CASGVGVDSPLHF

V: TRBV4-1
CDR3: CASSQDLHEKLFF

V: TRBV14
CDR3: CASSQQGVGELFF

V: TRBV30
CDR3: CAWARGAYEQYF

V: TRBV9
CDR3: CASAGVPFSGNTIYF

V: TRBV20-1
CDR3: CSATVNYGYTF

V: TRBV7-9
CDR3: CASSLTMGGPGAGNTIYF

V: TRBV18
CDR3: CASSSDNSYEQYF

V: TRBV15
CDR3: CATSRDLGQISPYF

V: TRBV29-1
CDR3: CSVDQGPNYGYTF

V: TRBV10-3
CDR3: CAIRGTVSNTEAFF